This TCR beta chain is drawn from a study of identical twins. CDR1 is KGHDR, CDR2 SFDVKD, per germline. V dropped 4 bases and J dropped 3 bases, with 17 bases sitting between them. The CDR3 consists of 17 residues. Donors were all healthy Caucasians. MiXCR was run by TCRdb on the 5' RACE reads, yielding one entry per CDR3 protein. The sample lists a few hundred thousand distinct CDR3 sequences, more than 9% occurring once. The sample was also linked to a second study, of yellow fever vaccine responses in identical twins. Turning to that study: Twins' vaccine T cell response reportedly gave the appearance of partial convergence and partial personalization.

The J gene is TRBJ2-2, the V gene TRBV24-1, with D tentatively TRBD1 (5 bases). The sequenced material came from PBMCs. The clonotype originates from a woman aged 18-29 years in good health. The chain's CDR3 is CATSDSPRVWDTGELFF. Here the CDR3 DNA reads TGTGCCACCAGTGACTCCCCCAGGGTCTGGGACACCGGGGAGCTGTTTTTT.